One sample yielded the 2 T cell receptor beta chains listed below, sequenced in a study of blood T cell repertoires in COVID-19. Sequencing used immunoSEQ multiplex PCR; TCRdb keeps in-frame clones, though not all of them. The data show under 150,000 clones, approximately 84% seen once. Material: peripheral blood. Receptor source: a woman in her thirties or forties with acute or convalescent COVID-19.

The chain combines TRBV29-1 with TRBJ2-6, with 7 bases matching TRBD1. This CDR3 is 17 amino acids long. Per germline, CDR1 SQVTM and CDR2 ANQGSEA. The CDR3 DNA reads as TGCAGGGAGGACAGGTCAAAGAAGGTCTCTGGGGCCAACGTCCTGACTTTC. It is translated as CREDRSKKVSGANVLTF.

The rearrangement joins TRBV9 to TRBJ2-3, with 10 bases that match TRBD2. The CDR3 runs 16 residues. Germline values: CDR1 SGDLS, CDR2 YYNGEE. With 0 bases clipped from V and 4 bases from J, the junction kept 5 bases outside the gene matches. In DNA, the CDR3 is TGTGCCAGCAGCGTAGTGAGCGGGGGGGCTCCAGATACGCAGTATTTT. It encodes CASSVVSGGAPDTQYF.